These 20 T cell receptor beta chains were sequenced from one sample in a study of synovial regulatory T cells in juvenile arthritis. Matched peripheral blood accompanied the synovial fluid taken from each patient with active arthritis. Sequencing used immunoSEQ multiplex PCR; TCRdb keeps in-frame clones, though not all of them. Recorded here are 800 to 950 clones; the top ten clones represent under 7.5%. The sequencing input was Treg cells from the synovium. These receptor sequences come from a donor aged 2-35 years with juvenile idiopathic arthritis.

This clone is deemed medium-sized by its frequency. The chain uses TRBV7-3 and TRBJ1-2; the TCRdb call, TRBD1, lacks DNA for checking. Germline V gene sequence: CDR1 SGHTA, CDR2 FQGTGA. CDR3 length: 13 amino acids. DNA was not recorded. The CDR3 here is CASSPLGAYGYTF. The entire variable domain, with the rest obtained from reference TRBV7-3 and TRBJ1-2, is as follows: GAGVSQTPSNKVTEKGKYVELRCDPISGHTALYWYRQSLGQGPEFLIYFQGTGAADDSGLPNDRFFAVRPEGSVSTLKIQRTERGDSAVYLCASSPLGAYGYTFGSGTRLTVV.

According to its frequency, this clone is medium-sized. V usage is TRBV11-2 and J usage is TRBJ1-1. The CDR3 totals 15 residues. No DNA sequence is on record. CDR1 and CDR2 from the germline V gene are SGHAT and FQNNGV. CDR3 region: CASSLRVLVNTEAFF.

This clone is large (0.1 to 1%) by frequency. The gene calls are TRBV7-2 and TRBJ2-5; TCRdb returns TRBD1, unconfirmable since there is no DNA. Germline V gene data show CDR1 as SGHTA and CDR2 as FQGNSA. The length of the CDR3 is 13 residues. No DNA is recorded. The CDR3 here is CASSLGQGETQYF.

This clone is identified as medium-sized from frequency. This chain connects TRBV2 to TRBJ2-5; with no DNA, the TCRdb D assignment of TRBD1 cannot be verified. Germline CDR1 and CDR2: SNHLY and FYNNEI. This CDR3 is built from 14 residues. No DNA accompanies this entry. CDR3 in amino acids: CASSPGTHQETQYF. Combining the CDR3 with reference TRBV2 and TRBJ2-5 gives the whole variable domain EPEVTQTPSHQVTQMGQEVILRCVPISNHLYFYWYRQILGQKVEFLVSFYNNEISEKSEIFDDQFSVERPDGSNFTLKIRSTKLEDSAMYFCASSPGTHQETQYFGPGTRLLVL.

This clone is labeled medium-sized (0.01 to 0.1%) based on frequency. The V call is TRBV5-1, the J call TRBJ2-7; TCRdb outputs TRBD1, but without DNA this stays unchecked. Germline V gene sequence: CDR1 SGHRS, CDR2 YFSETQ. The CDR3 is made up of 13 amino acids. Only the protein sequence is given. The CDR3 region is CARGVTEPYEQYF. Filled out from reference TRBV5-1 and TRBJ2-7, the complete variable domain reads KAGVTQTPRYLIKTRGQQVTLSCSPISGHRSVSWYQQTPGQGLQFLFEYFSETQRNKGNFPGRFSGRQFSNSRSEMNVSTLELGDSALYLCARGVTEPYEQYFGPGTRLTVT.

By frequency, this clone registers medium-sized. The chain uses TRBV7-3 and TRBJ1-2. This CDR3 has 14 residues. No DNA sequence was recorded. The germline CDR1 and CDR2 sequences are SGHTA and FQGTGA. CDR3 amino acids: CASSLSRKNYGYTF.

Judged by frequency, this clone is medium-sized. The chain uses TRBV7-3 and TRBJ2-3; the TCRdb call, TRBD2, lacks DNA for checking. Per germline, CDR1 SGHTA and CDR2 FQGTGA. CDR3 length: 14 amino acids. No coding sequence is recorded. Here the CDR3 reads CASSLAGGTDTQYF. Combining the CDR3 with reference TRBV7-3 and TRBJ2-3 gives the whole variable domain GAGVSQTPSNKVTEKGKYVELRCDPISGHTALYWYRQSLGQGPEFLIYFQGTGAADDSGLPNDRFFAVRPEGSVSTLKIQRTERGDSAVYLCASSLAGGTDTQYFGPGTRLTVL.

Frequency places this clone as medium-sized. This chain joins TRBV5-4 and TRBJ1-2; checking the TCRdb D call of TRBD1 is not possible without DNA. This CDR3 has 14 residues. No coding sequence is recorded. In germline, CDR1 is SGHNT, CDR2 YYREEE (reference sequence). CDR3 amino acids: CASSIGQGNYGYTF.

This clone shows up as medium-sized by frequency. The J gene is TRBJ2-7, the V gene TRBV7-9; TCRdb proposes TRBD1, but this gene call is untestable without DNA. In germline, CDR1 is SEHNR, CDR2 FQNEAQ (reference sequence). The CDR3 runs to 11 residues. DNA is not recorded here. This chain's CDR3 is CASSQAYEQYF.

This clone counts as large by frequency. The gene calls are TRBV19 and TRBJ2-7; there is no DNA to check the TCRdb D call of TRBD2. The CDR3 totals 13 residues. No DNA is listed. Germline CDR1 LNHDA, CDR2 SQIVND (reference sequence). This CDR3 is CASSIAGGHEQYF.

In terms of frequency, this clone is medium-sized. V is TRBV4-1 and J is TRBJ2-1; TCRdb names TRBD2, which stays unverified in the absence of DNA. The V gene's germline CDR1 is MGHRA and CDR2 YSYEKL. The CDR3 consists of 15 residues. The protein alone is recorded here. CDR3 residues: CASSHSGGNYNEQFF.

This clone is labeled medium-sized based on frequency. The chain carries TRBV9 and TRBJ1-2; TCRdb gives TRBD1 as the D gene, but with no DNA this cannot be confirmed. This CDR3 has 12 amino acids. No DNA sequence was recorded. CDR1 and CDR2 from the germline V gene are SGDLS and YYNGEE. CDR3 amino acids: CASSRTGYGYTF. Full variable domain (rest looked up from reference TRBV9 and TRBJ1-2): DSGVTQTPKHLITATGQRVTLRCSPRSGDLSVYWYQQSLDQGLQFLIQYYNGEERAKGNILERFSAQQFPDLHSELNLSSLELGDSALYFCASSRTGYGYTFGSGTRLTVV.

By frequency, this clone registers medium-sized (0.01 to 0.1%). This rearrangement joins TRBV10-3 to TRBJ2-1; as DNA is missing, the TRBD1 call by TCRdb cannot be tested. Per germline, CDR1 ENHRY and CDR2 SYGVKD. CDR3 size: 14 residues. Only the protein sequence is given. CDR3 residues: CAISESGVYNEQFF.

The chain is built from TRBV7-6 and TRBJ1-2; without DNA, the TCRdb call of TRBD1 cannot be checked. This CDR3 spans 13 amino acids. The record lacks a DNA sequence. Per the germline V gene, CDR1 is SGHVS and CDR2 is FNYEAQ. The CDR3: CASSLRRDRGYTF.

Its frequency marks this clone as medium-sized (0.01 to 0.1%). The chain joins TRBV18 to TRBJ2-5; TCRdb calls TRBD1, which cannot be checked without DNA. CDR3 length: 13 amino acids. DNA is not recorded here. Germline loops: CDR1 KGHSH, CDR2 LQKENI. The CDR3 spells CASSPPQGETQYF.

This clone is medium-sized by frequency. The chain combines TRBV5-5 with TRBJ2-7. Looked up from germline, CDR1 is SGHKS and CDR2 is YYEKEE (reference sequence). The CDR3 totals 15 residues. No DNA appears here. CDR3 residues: CASSLAWTATYEQYF.

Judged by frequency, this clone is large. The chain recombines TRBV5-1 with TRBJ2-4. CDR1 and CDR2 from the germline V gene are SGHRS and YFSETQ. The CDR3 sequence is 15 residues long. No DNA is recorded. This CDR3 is CASSLDGAGQNIQYF. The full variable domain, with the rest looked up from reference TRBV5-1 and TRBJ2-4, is KAGVTQTPRYLIKTRGQQVTLSCSPISGHRSVSWYQQTPGQGLQFLFEYFSETQRNKGNFPGRFSGRQFSNSRSEMNVSTLELGDSALYLCASSLDGAGQNIQYFGAGTRLSVL.

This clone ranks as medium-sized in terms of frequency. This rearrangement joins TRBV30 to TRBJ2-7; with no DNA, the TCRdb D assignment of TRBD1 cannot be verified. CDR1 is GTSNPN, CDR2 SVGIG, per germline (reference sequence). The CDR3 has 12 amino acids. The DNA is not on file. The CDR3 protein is CAWSVDTYEQYF.

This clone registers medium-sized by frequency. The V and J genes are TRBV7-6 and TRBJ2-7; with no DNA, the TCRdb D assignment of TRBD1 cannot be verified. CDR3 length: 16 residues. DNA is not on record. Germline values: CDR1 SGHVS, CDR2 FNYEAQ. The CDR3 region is CASSLVSDRGSYEQYF.

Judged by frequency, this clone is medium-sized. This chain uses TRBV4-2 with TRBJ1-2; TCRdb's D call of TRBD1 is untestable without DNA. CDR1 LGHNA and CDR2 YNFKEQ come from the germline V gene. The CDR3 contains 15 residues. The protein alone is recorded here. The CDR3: CASSPRPRGPAGYTF.